This paragraph covers one TCR beta chain sequence. Each TCR library used 450 to 600 ng of total RNA and a linear amplification protocol. One entry per CDR3 protein, called by TCRdb with MiXCR from the reads. This table has about 180,000 distinct CDR3 sequences, 65% to 75% appearing once. This specimen comes from a study of healthy donors' naive CD4 and CD8 T cells. Background on the study: A new alpha primer set targeted every functional IMGT alpha variant.

CDR3 size: 12 residues. The V gene's germline CDR1 is SQVTM and CDR2 ANQGSEA. V dropped 6 bases and J dropped 7 bases, with 13 bases sitting between them. This receptor was identified in a pool of human donors in good health; the sample pools cells from several healthy donors. The sequenced sample consisted of naive CD4+ and CD8+ T cells sorted from blood, pooled from several donors. V usage is TRBV29-1 and J usage is TRBJ2-1, with D perhaps matching TRBD2 (5 bases). The CDR3 DNA sequence: TGCAGCGTCACGGGAAGAGGTAATGAGCAGTTCTTC. Translation gives CSVTGRGNEQFF.